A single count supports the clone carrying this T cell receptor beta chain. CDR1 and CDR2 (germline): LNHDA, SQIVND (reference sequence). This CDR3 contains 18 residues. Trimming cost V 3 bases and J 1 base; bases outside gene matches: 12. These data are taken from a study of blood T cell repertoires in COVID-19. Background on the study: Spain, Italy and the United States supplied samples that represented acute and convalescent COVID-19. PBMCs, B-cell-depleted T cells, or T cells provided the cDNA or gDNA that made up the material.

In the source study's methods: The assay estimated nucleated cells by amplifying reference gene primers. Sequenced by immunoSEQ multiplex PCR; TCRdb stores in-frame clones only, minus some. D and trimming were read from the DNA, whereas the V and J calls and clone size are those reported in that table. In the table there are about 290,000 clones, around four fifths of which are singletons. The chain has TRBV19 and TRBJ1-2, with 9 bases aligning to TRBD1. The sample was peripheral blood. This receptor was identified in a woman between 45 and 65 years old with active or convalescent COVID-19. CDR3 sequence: CASSIYRGPTRLNYGYTF. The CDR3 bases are TGTGCCAGTAGTATCTACAGGGGGCCCACACGACTTAACTATGGCTACACCTTC.